The 15 T cell receptor beta chains presented below share a single source sample, sequenced in a study of blood T cells in healthy people across ages. Then a second PCR, running roughly 6 to 12 cycles, was carried out with a sample-barcoded 5' primer and a J-beta primer mix. Using its own MiXCR run on the 5' RACE reads, TCRdb lists one record per CDR3 protein. This sample carries hundreds of thousands of distinct CDR3 sequences, around 48% of them seen once, and the ten largest clones take 20% to 25%. Sequencing used blood. Receptors originate from an elderly man in good health.

This clonotype was detected a few times. The chain recombines TRBV2 with TRBJ2-1, with D possibly TRBD2 on 6 matching bases. This CDR3 has 13 residues. CDR1 is SNHLY and CDR2 is FYNNEI in the germline V gene. V was pared by 9 bases and J by 6 bases, with 15 bases between. The DNA of the CDR3 is TGTGCCAGTCAGGCGGGGATGGGCAATGAGCAGTTCTTC. Its translation is CASQAGMGNEQFF.

A remark on this clonotype: This clone may be a read error of a much larger clone one base away. The J gene is TRBJ2-1, the V gene TRBV6-6, with TRBD1 matching over 7 bases. The DNA end favors TRBJ2-7, so the J call may be wrong. This CDR3 contains 15 residues. Germline V lookup: CDR1 MNHNY, CDR2 SVGAGI (reference sequence). CDR3 in amino acids: CASVAGTAHYNEQYF. In DNA form, the CDR3 reads TGTGCCAGCGTCGCCGGGACAGCCCATTACAATGAGCAGTACTTC.

This clonotype was detected a few times. This chain uses TRBV6-2 or TRBV6-3 with TRBJ2-7, with TRBD1 matching over 7 bases. V was pared by 0 bases and J by 2 bases, with 7 bases of the junction left unmatched. Germline assignment: CDR1 MNHEY and CDR2 SVGEGT. The CDR3 runs 16 residues. CDR3 bases: TGTGCCAGCAGTTACTCCCGCAGGGGGAGCACCTACGAGCAGTACTTC. It is translated as CASSYSRRGSTYEQYF.

The J gene is TRBJ1-2, the V gene TRBV7-2, with D maybe TRBD1 (6 bases). The CDR3 extends over 14 amino acids. Germline values: CDR1 SGHTA, CDR2 FQGNSA. V gave up 2 bases and J gave up 5 bases, with 12 bases separating them. The CDR3 nucleotides are TGTGCCAGCAGCTTATCGGGGGGCCGGTATGGCTACACCTTC. Translating it yields CASSLSGGRYGYTF.

The CDR3 bases are TGTGCCAGCAGCCAAAACAGGGTCGGACTTACCCAGTACTTC. This sequence encodes CASSQNRVGLTQYF. This chain links TRBV3-1 with TRBJ2-5; maybe TRBD1 (6 bases). Trimming took 2 bases from V and 8 from J, leaving 15 bases between them. CDR1 LGHDT and CDR2 YNNKEL come from the germline V gene (reference sequence). The CDR3 is made up of 14 amino acids.

This clonotype was observed a few times. The rearrangement uses TRBV20-1 and TRBJ1-6; D not resolved. Per the germline V gene, CDR1 is DFQATT and CDR2 is SNEGSKA (reference sequence). The CDR3 covers 14 residues. V dropped 1 base and J dropped 7 bases, with 11 bases sitting between them. CDR3 nucleotide sequence: TGCAGTGCTAGAGTTCCCGGCGGCAATTCACCCCTCCACTTT. It encodes CSARVPGGNSPLHF.

This rearrangement joins TRBV7-2 to TRBJ2-7, with 10 bases identical to TRBD2. Germline values: CDR1 SGHTA, CDR2 FQGNSA. The CDR3 length is 15 residues. Trimming took 5 bases from V and 2 from J; bases not matched to a gene: 6. For the CDR3, the DNA is TGTGCCAGCAGCCGCGCTAGCGGGGGAACCTACGAGCAGTACTTC. Its protein product is CASSRASGGTYEQYF.

This clonotype was seen a few times. The chain uses TRBV5-1 and TRBJ1-4; no clear D. The CDR3 has 15 residues. Trimming took 7 bases from V and 8 from J, leaving 21 bases between them. Per the germline V gene, CDR1 is SGHRS and CDR2 is YFSETQ. For the CDR3, the DNA is TGCGCCAGCTCCCCCGAAGGGCGAAATTGGGAAAAACTGTTTTTT. Translating it yields CASSPEGRNWEKLFF.

The chain recombines TRBV30 with TRBJ1-1; D possibly corresponds to TRBD1 (5 bases). V lost 2 bases, J lost 6 bases, and 16 bases lay in between. The CDR3 sequence is 14 residues long. Germline lookup yields CDR1 GTSNPN and CDR2 SVGIG (reference sequence). Here the CDR3 reads CAWSPRGTSSEAFF. The CDR3 coding sequence is TGTGCCTGGAGTCCCCGGGGGACGAGCTCTGAAGCTTTCTTT.

This rearrangement joins TRBV5-1 to TRBJ2-1, with D tentatively TRBD1 or TRBD2 (5 bases each). This CDR3 has 15 residues. V gave up 6 bases and J gave up 0 bases, with 13 bases separating them. Germline V gene lookup returns CDR1 SGHRS and CDR2 YFSETQ. CDR3 DNA: TGCGCCAGCACCAGAAGTGGGGGCTCCTACAATGAGCAGTTCTTC. Translated: CASTRSGGSYNEQFF.

The CDR3 protein is CATSARGKGKTDTQYF. CDR3 coding DNA: TGTGCCACCAGTGCTCGGGGAAAGGGGAAGACAGATACGCAGTATTTT. The chain is built from TRBV24-1 and TRBJ2-3, with D possibly called TRBD1 or TRBD2 (5 bases each). This CDR3 has 16 amino acids. From germline, CDR1 is KGHDR and CDR2 SFDVKD. Trimming stripped 5 bases from V and 3 bases from J, with 17 bases between.

This chain links TRBV5-1 with TRBJ1-4; D uncertain. The CDR3 sequence is 13 residues long. Per germline, CDR1 SGHRS and CDR2 YFSETQ. Trimming removed 4 bases at V and 11 bases at J, with 15 bases between. CDR3 protein: CASSPGRRGKLFF. CDR3 coding DNA: TGCGCCAGCAGCCCTGGCCGGAGAGGGAAACTGTTTTTT.

This clonotype was observed once. The chain links TRBV29-1 to TRBJ2-1; 7 positions agree with TRBD2. The V and J ends lost 7 bases and 8 bases, in that order; junction bases with no gene match: 11. The CDR3 loop spans 13 amino acids. Per the germline V gene, CDR1 is SQVTM and CDR2 is ANQGSEA. CDR3 nucleotides: TGCAGCGCCGGGACTACCAACCGACATGAGCAGTTCTTC. This sequence encodes CSAGTTNRHEQFF.

The chain recombines TRBV19 with TRBJ2-1; D is possibly TRBD2 (5 bases). CDR3 size: 15 residues. V lost 4 bases and J 2 bases, leaving 12 bases between the germline ends. Germline V lookup: CDR1 LNHDA, CDR2 SQIVND (reference sequence). The CDR3 DNA sequence: TGTGCCAGTAGTACTAGCCGGACCCCCTACAATGAGCAGTTCTTC. Encoded protein: CASSTSRTPYNEQFF.

Many counts were recorded for this clonotype. J is TRBJ2-7 and V is TRBV6-6; 11 bases agree with TRBD2. Germline lookup yields CDR1 MNHNY and CDR2 SVGAGI (reference sequence). The V and J ends lost 6 bases and 5 bases, in that order; junction bases with no gene match: 9. The CDR3 length is 15 residues. CDR3 protein: CASSRGTSGNDEQYF. CDR3 DNA sequence: TGTGCCAGCAGCCGGGGGACTAGCGGTAACGACGAGCAGTACTTC.